This TCR beta chain derives from a study of blood T cell repertoires in COVID-19. As for the study in general: Both acute and convalescent COVID-19 samples were obtained from the United States, Italy and Spain. Sources were T cells, B-cell-depleted T cells, or PBMCs; the material itself was cDNA or gDNA.

Authors' analysis steps: Estimates of nucleated cell counts were drawn from the amplification of reference gene primers. Repertoires were generated with immunoSEQ multiplex PCR, while TCRdb's copy carries only in-frame clones and drops some. V and J calls and clone size are those listed in that table; D and trimming were worked out from the DNA. The sample lists over 70,000 clones; about 80% were seen once. The receptor comes from a woman of 80 years or more with acute or convalescent COVID-19. Material: peripheral blood.

The CDR3 loop is CASSLGTSGYNEQFF. CDR3 nucleotides: TGTGCCAGCAGCTTAGGGACTAGCGGGTACAATGAGCAGTTCTTC. The rearrangement links TRBV11-3 to TRBJ2-1, with 11 bases aligning to TRBD2. The V gene's germline CDR1 is SGHNT and CDR2 YENEEA. This CDR3 spans 15 amino acids. V was pared by 1 base and J by 4 bases, with 0 bases of the junction left unmatched.